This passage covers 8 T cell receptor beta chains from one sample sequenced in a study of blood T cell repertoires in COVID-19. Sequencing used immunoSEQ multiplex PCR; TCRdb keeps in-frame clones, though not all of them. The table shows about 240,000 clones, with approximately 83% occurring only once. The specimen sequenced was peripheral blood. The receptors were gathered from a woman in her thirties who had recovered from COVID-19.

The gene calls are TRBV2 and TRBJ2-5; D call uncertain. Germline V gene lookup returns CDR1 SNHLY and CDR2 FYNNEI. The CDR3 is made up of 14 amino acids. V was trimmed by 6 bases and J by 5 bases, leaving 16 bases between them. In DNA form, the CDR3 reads TGTGCCAGCAGCCGGAGTACTTCCCCGGAGACCCAGTACTTC. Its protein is CASSRSTSPETQYF.

CDR3 sequence reads: CATSRENPRADTQYF. CDR3 nucleotides: TGTGCCACCAGCAGAGAAAACCCTCGCGCCGATACGCAGTATTTT. This chain links TRBV15 with TRBJ2-3; no clear D. Trimming removed 0 bases from V and 6 bases from J, with 13 bases in between. The CDR3 runs to 15 residues. CDR1 and CDR2 (germline): LNHNV, YYDKDF (reference sequence).

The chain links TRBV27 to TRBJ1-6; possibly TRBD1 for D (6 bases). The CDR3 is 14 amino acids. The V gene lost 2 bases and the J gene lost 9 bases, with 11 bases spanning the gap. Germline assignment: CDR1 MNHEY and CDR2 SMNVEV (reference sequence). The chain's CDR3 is CASSLQGIFSPLHF. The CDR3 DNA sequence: TGTGCCAGCAGTTTACAGGGGATATTTTCACCCCTCCACTTT.

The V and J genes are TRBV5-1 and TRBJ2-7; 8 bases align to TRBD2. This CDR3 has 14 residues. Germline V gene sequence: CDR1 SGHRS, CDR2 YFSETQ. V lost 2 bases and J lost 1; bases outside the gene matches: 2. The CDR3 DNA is TGCGCCAGCAGCTTAAGCGGGAGTTCCTACGAGCAGTACTTC. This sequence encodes CASSLSGSSYEQYF.

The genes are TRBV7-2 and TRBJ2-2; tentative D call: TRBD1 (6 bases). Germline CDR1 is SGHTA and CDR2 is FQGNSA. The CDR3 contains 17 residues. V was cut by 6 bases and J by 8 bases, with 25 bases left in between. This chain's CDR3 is CASRCVYGTLLGGELFF. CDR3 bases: TGTGCCAGCAGGTGTGTTTATGGGACATTACTCGGAGGGGAGCTGTTTTTT.

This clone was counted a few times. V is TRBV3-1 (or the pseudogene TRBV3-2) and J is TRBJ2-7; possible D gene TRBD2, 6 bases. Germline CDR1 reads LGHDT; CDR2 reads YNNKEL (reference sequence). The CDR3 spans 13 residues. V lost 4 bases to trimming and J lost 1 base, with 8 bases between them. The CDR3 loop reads CASSRGVSYEQYF. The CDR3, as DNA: TGTGCCAGCAGCCGCGGGGTTTCCTACGAGCAGTACTTC.

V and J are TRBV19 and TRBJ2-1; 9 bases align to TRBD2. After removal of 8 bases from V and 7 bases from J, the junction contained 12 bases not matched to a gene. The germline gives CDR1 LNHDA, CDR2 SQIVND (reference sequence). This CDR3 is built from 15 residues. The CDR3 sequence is CASSFAGGPDNEQFF. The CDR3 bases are TGTGCCAGTTCCTTCGCGGGGGGGCCTGATAATGAGCAGTTCTTC.

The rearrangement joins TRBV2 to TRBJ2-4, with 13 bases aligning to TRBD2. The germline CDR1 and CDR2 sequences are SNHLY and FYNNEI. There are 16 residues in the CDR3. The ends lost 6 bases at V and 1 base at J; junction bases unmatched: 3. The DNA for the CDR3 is TGTGCCAGCAGGGAGGGACTAGCGGGGGCCAAAAACATTCAGTACTTC. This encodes CASREGLAGAKNIQYF.